Below, 14 T cell receptor beta chains from the same sample are listed, as sequenced in a study of shared clonotypes between healthy human individuals. Method: immunoSEQ multiplex PCR; TCRdb's copy keeps in-frame clones and lacks some. The sample carries around 1.4 million clones, approximately 98.5% recorded once. The material sequenced was naive CD4+ T cells sorted from blood. Subset indicated: CD45RA+ positively selected. The receptors derive from a man aged 25 to 40 in good health.

J is TRBJ2-7 and V is TRBV5-4; the D is unclear. This CDR3 contains 15 residues. Germline CDR1 SGHNT, CDR2 YYREEE (reference sequence). V lost 0 bases, J lost 2 bases, and 12 bases lay in between. The CDR3 sequence is CASSLEPPSAYEQYF. CDR3 in DNA: TGTGCCAGCAGCTTGGAACCCCCCTCAGCCTACGAGCAGTACTTC. The full variable domain, with the rest looked up from reference TRBV5-4 and TRBJ2-7, is ETGVTQSPTHLIKTRGQQVTLRCSSQSGHNTVSWYQQALGQGPQFIFQYYREEENGRGNFPPRFSGLQFPNYSSELNVNALELDDSALYLCASSLEPPSAYEQYFGPGTRLTVT.

The chain has TRBV7-9 and TRBJ2-1; TRBD2 matches at 10 bases. CDR1 SEHNR and CDR2 FQNEAQ come from the germline V gene (reference sequence). The V and J ends lost 4 bases and 8 bases, in that order; junction bases with no gene match: 11. The CDR3 is 16 residues long. The CDR3 sequence is CASSSLAGVRTDEQFF. CDR3 nucleotide sequence: TGTGCCAGCAGCTCTCTAGCGGGAGTTCGGACGGATGAGCAGTTCTTC.

V gene TRBV5-1 combines with J gene TRBJ1-2; D is uncertain. CDR1 is SGHRS and CDR2 is YFSETQ in the germline V gene. With 0 bases removed from V and 8 bases from J, the gap between germline ends came to 20 bases. The CDR3 has 16 amino acids. The CDR3 DNA follows: TGCGCCAGCAGCTTGGGCCGACGGAGTCTTGAGAGCGGCTACACCTTC. Its protein product is CASSLGRRSLESGYTF. Full variable domain (missing parts from reference TRBV5-1 and TRBJ1-2): KAGVTQTPRYLIKTRGQQVTLSCSPISGHRSVSWYQQTPGQGLQFLFEYFSETQRNKGNFPGRFSGRQFSNSRSEMNVSTLELGDSALYLCASSLGRRSLESGYTFGSGTRLTVV.

Turning to this clone: This CDR3 is also generated by other DNA sequences in the sample. The V gene is TRBV9, the J gene TRBJ2-1, with D perhaps assigned TRBD1 or TRBD2 (5 bases each). This CDR3 spans 15 amino acids. V dropped 0 bases and J dropped 0 bases, with 7 bases sitting between them. CDR1 SGDLS and CDR2 YYNGEE come from the germline V gene. The CDR3 DNA follows: TGTGCCAGCAGCGTAGTGGGGGACTCCTACAATGAGCAGTTCTTC. As protein: CASSVVGDSYNEQFF.

V usage is TRBV19 and J usage is TRBJ1-1, with TRBD1 matching 8 bases. Losses at the gene ends were 8 bases for V and 4 bases for J; bases not matched to a gene: 12. CDR3 size: 15 residues. CDR1 and CDR2 from the germline V gene are LNHDA and SQIVND (reference sequence). CDR3 amino acids: CASLPAGTGATEAFF. The CDR3 DNA reads as TGTGCCAGTTTGCCCGCCGGGACAGGAGCCACTGAAGCTTTCTTT.

This chain links TRBV28 with TRBJ2-7, with 7 bases that match TRBD2. CDR1 MDHEN and CDR2 SYDVKM come from the germline V gene. The V segment lost 2 bases and the J segment 4 bases; nucleotides outside the gene matches: 8. This CDR3 comprises 15 residues. CDR3 in DNA: TGTGCCAGCAGTTTACCCGGACTAGATGAGTACGAGCAGTACTTC. Translating it yields CASSLPGLDEYEQYF.

Concerning this clone itself: Other DNA variants within this sample encode the same CDR3. The CDR3 DNA reads as TGTGCCAGCAGTTACAGCACAGGCTATGGCTACACCTTC. Amino acids: CASSYSTGYGYTF. This chain links TRBV6-5 with TRBJ1-2; D may be TRBD1 (5 bases). Trimming took 2 bases from V and 4 from J, leaving 8 bases between them. Germline assignment: CDR1 MNHEY and CDR2 SVGAGI. This CDR3 region has 13 residues.

The CDR3 DNA reads as TGTGCCAGTAGTACCGCCAGGGACACTGAAGCTTTCTTT. Translating it yields CASSTARDTEAFF. The V call is TRBV19, the J call TRBJ1-1; D is perhaps TRBD1 (5 bases). This CDR3 contains 13 residues. V was pared by 4 bases and J by 3 bases, with 9 bases between. Germline CDR1 is LNHDA and CDR2 is SQIVND (reference sequence).

CDR3 sequence reads: CASSLARGYFTDTQYF. Written as DNA, the CDR3 is TGTGCCAGCAGCTTGGCTCGGGGTTACTTCACAGATACGCAGTATTTT. V is TRBV5-8 and J is TRBJ2-3; possibly TRBD2 for D (5 bases). The germline V gene encodes CDR1 SGHTS and CDR2 YDEGEE. This CDR3 has 16 amino acids. V was shortened by 0 bases and J by 2 bases, with 13 bases between the two germline ends.

The V gene is TRBV6-1, the J gene TRBJ2-5; perhaps TRBD1 as D (6 bases). This CDR3 is built from 12 residues. The ends were cut back, 6 bases at V and 5 bases at J, with 10 bases in the middle. Germline V gives CDR1 MNHNS, CDR2 SASEGT. As DNA, the CDR3 is TGTGCCAGCAGAACAGGGTTCGAGACCCAGTACTTC. This codes for CASRTGFETQYF.

The rearrangement links TRBV27 to TRBJ2-3; 7 positions agree with TRBD1. The CDR3 has 13 amino acids. The germline CDR1 and CDR2 sequences are MNHEY and SMNVEV (reference sequence). J was trimmed by 5 bases and V by 5 bases; bases with no gene match: 4. The DNA for the CDR3 is TGTGCCAGCAGTCGGGACAGTTTAGATACGCAGTATTTT. Its protein is CASSRDSLDTQYF.

V usage is TRBV6-5 and J usage is TRBJ1-2; perhaps TRBD1 as D (6 bases). The CDR3 contains 13 residues. The germline V gene encodes CDR1 MNHEY and CDR2 SVGAGI. Trimming left V 5 bases short and J 2 bases short, with 9 bases between. CDR3 amino acids: CASSDGQNYGYTF. CDR3 nucleotides: TGTGCCAGCAGTGACGGACAGAACTATGGCTACACCTTC.

The CDR3 is CASSLELAGGGELFF. Here the CDR3 DNA reads TGTGCCAGCAGCTTGGAACTAGCGGGAGGCGGGGAGCTGTTTTTT. This chain links TRBV5-4 with TRBJ2-2, with TRBD2 identical over 12 bases. The CDR3 consists of 15 residues. The germline CDR1 and CDR2 sequences are SGHNT and YYREEE (reference sequence). V shed 0 bases, J shed 7 bases, and the junction held 1 base outside the gene matches.

The rearrangement joins TRBV19 to TRBJ2-1; D not resolved. Per the germline V gene, CDR1 is LNHDA and CDR2 is SQIVND (reference sequence). Trimming shortened V by 6 bases and J by 10 bases, and 13 bases separated the two germline ends. The CDR3 consists of 12 residues. CDR3 loop: CASSKGWGEQFF. CDR3 DNA: TGTGCCAGTAGCAAGGGATGGGGAGAGCAGTTCTTC.